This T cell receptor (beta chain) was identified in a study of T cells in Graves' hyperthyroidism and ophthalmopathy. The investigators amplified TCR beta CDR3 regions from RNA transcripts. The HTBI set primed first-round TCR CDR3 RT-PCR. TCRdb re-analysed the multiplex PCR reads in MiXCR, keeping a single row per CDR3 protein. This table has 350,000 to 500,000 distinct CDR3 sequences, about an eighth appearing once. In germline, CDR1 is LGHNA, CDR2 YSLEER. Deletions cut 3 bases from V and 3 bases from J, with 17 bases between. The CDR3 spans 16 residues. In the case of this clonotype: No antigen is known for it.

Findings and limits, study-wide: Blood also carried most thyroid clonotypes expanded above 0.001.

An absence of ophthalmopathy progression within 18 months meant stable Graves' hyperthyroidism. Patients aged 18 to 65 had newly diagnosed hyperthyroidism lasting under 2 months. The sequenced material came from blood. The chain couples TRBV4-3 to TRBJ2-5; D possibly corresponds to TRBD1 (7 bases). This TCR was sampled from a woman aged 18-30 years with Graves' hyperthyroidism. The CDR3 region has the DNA TGCGCCAGCAGCCATGATCCCAGGGGGGAAGAAGAGACCCAGTACTTC. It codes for CASSHDPRGEEETQYF.